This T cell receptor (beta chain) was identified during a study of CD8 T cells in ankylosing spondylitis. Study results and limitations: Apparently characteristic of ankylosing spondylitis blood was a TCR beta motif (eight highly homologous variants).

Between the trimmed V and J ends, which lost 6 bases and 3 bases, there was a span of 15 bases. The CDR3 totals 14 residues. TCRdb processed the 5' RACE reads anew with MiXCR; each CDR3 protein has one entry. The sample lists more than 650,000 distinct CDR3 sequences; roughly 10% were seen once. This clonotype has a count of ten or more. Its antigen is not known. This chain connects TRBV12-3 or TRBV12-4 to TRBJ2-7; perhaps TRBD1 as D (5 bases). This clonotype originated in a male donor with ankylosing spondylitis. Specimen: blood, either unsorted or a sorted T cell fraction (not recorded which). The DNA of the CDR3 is TGTGCCAGCAGGCCAGGGCAAGTGGACTACGAGCAGTACTTC. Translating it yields CASRPGQVDYEQYF.